What follows is one TCR beta chain and its context. In its sample, this clonotype was seen a few times. Its antigen has not been determined. There are no base qualities to consult, and no much larger clone falls within one base. Spanning cysteine to phenylalanine, the CDR3 consists of 15 amino acids. The only DNA kept is the CDR3, 45 bases in frame from the first base. Via the germline V gene, CDR1 is SGHRS and CDR2 YFSETQ. The junction shows trimming of 1 base on V and 6 bases on J, plus 17 bases between the germline ends. The data were taken from a study of T-cell reconstitution after alpha-beta-depleted transplantation in children (TCRdb year 2016). In the study overall: Using TCR repertoire profiling, the study quantitatively followed how T-cell immune reconstitution unfolded in children after TCRalphabeta/CD19-depleted allogeneic hematopoietic cell transplantation.

Library creation used PCR. The listed sequencing device is Illumina HiSeq 2500. TCR library preparation used molecular barcoding, with unique molecular identifiers applied to normalize quantification of the TCRbeta repertoire. Using fastp trimming at Q25 and MiXCR clonotype assembly, TCRdb reanalyzed the public sequencing data and kept in-frame beta chains. Rows are unified per CDR3 protein, each entry keeping the most common DNA and genes. The sample yields 500,000 to 600,000 distinct CDR3 sequences; roughly a quarter were counted once. Approximately 33% of the sample comes from the top ten. What this sample's treatment or condition label stands for: allogeneic hematopoietic cell transplantation with graft depleted of TCRalphabeta T cells and CD19 B cells. The transplant recipients were children given TCRalphabeta/CD19-depleted allogeneic hematopoietic cell grafts. What the authors observed across the whole study: Apparently early alphabetaT-cell count recovery about two months after transplant reportedly relied on only several hundred rapidly expanded clones derived from non-depleted graft cells. Over the following months the frequencies of hyperexpanded clones went down, and after one year T-cell counts and TCRbeta diversity were mostly credited to newly produced T cells. In some patients, the high TCRbeta diversity seen at day 60 was put down to recipient T cells and intrathymic progenitors that had survived conditioning.

The sequences come from PBMCs, collected before TCRalphabeta/CD19-depleted stem cell transplant. Recombination linked TRBV5-1 to TRBJ2-7; the D gene is perhaps TRBD2, on 6 matching bases. The receptor was isolated from a boy under two years old with Wiskott-Aldrich syndrome, due to receive a stem cell transplant. In nucleotides, the sequence is TGCGCCAGCAGCTTGACGGGAGTAAGATGGGCCGAGCAGTACTTC. Translated, this is CASSLTGVRWAEQYF.